This entry lists 29 T cell receptor beta chains sequenced from one sample in a study of PD-1 blockade in classical Hodgkin lymphoma. The protocol was immunoSEQ multiplex PCR, while the TCRdb copy is restricted to in-frame clones and leaves out a portion. The data show roughly 92,000 clones, around 90% seen once. Brentuximab vedotin exposure varied, and every patient relapsed after autologous stem cell transplantation. Sequenced material: peripheral blood mononuclear cells (PBMCs), taken at baseline. Receptors were obtained from a human donor with classical Hodgkin lymphoma.

This chain connects TRBV5-1 to TRBJ2-7, with unresolved D. This CDR3 spans 13 amino acids. V lost 1 base, J lost 2 bases, and 7 bases lay in between. Germline assignment: CDR1 SGHRS and CDR2 YFSETQ. This chain's CDR3 is CASSLSLPYEQYF. DNA for the CDR3: TGCGCCAGCAGCTTGTCCCTCCCCTACGAGCAGTACTTC.

As to this clone: A read error may produce the germline difference seen at one junction end. The rearrangement joins TRBV25-1 to TRBJ1-1, with 7 bases aligning to TRBD1. The germline V gene has CDR1 MGHDK and CDR2 SYGVNS. This CDR3 contains 14 residues. DNA for the CDR3: TGTGCCTGCAGAGAAACAGGGGTTGGGACTGAAGCTTTCTTT. Protein product: CACRETGVGTEAFF.

The CDR3 nucleotides read TGTGCCAGCAGCCCGATAGCGGGAGGACGATACAATGAGCAGTTCTTC. Amino acid sequence: CASSPIAGGRYNEQFF. The chain employs TRBV13 and TRBJ2-1; 10 bases align to TRBD2. The ends lost 5 bases at V and 4 bases at J; junction bases unmatched: 8. Germline CDR1 is PRHDT and CDR2 is FYEKMQ (reference sequence). The CDR3 contains 16 residues.

The rearrangement links TRBV29-1 to TRBJ2-6; perhaps D is TRBD1 or TRBD2 (7 bases each). V was pared by 4 bases and J by 0 bases, with 16 bases between. The germline V gene encodes CDR1 SQVTM and CDR2 ANQGSEA. CDR3 length: 17 residues. CDR3 region: CSVAVAGGDSGANVLTF. The CDR3 bases are TGCAGCGTTGCGGTTGCAGGGGGGGACTCTGGGGCCAACGTCCTGACTTTC.

This rearrangement joins TRBV2 to TRBJ2-3; no clear D gene. The CDR3 runs 12 residues. The germline gives CDR1 SNHLY, CDR2 FYNNEI. V was trimmed by 6 bases and J by 2 bases, leaving 6 bases between them. The CDR3: CASSPDTDTQYF. CDR3 coding DNA: TGTGCCAGCAGCCCGGACACAGATACGCAGTATTTT. Full variable domain (remainder filled in from reference TRBV2 and TRBJ2-3): EPEVTQTPSHQVTQMGQEVILRCVPISNHLYFYWYRQILGQKVEFLVSFYNNEISEKSEIFDDQFSVERPDGSNFTLKIRSTKLEDSAMYFCASSPDTDTQYFGPGTRLTVL.

The CDR3 is CASFHLTRHNEQFF. The CDR3 nucleotides are TGTGCCAGCTTCCACTTGACTAGGCACAATGAGCAGTTCTTC. The chain joins TRBV7-4 to TRBJ2-1; D is possibly TRBD2 (6 bases). This CDR3 is 14 amino acids long. Germline V lookup: CDR1 SGHVT, CDR2 SQSDAQ. V gave up 8 bases and J gave up 5 bases, with 16 bases separating them.

The V call is TRBV19, the J call TRBJ1-5; D gene ambiguous. The V gene's germline CDR1 is LNHDA and CDR2 SQIVND (reference sequence). The CDR3 covers 16 residues. Trimming cost V 4 bases and J 0 bases, with 13 bases left between them. CDR3 in amino acids: CASSRGSSYSNQPQHF. The CDR3 nucleotides read TGTGCCAGTAGTAGAGGGAGCAGCTATAGCAATCAGCCCCAGCATTTT.

The chain employs TRBV5-1 and TRBJ1-1; perhaps TRBD1 as D (5 bases). The length of the CDR3 is 14 residues. The V end lost 5 bases, the J end lost 1 base, and 12 bases lay between the germline ends. The germline gives CDR1 SGHRS, CDR2 YFSETQ. As DNA, the CDR3 is TGCGCCAGCAGGCGACAGACCGAGAACACTGAAGCTTTCTTT. Translation gives CASRRQTENTEAFF. Full variable domain (outside the CDR3, taken from reference TRBV5-1 and TRBJ1-1): KAGVTQTPRYLIKTRGQQVTLSCSPISGHRSVSWYQQTPGQGLQFLFEYFSETQRNKGNFPGRFSGRQFSNSRSEMNVSTLELGDSALYLCASRRQTENTEAFFGQGTRLTVV.

The rearrangement uses TRBV11-1 and TRBJ2-1; D unresolved. This CDR3 has 13 amino acids. CDR1 is SGHAT, CDR2 FQDESV, per germline (reference sequence). Trimming took off 5 bases at V and 6 bases at J, with 11 bases between the two ends. In DNA, the CDR3 is TGTGCCAGCAGCCCGATTAGAAGCAATGAGCAGTTCTTC. Its translation: CASSPIRSNEQFF.

This clone was recorded only once. The chain recombines TRBV6-5 with TRBJ1-5; D might be TRBD1 (6 bases). Germline V gene data show CDR1 as MNHEY and CDR2 as SVGAGI. The CDR3 sequence is 16 residues long. V lost 4 bases and J 0 bases, leaving 13 bases between the germline ends. In nucleotides, the CDR3 is TGTGCCAGCAGTTTAATGAACAGGGCTAGCAATCAGCCCCAGCATTTT. Protein product: CASSLMNRASNQPQHF.

The rearrangement uses TRBV19 and TRBJ2-5; D gene ambiguous. From germline, CDR1 is LNHDA and CDR2 SQIVND (reference sequence). This CDR3 has 14 amino acids. V lost 9 bases and J 3 bases, leaving 17 bases between the germline ends. CDR3 coding DNA: TGTGCCAGCCGCCCCTTTGGACCTGAAGAGACCCAGTACTTC. Protein sequence: CASRPFGPEETQYF.

The genes are TRBV28 and TRBJ1-2, with no clear D. Deletions cut 6 bases from V and 3 bases from J, with 11 bases between. The germline CDR1 and CDR2 sequences are MDHEN and SYDVKM. This CDR3 has 13 residues. For the CDR3, the DNA is TGTGCCAGCAGCCTACCCAGGTACTATGGCTACACCTTC. This gives the protein CASSLPRYYGYTF.

The chain couples TRBV7-3 to TRBJ1-1; D is undetermined. The CDR3 has 13 residues. In germline, CDR1 is SGHTA, CDR2 FQGTGA. Trimming removed 4 bases from V and 1 base from J, with 7 bases in between. The CDR3 nucleotides are TGTGCCAGCAGCTGGACGTGGAACACTGAAGCTTTCTTT. Translated, it gives CASSWTWNTEAFF.

The genes are TRBV15 and TRBJ2-2, with 8 bases that match TRBD2. The ends lost 5 bases at V and 6 bases at J; junction bases unmatched: 8. Per the germline V gene, CDR1 is LNHNV and CDR2 is YYDKDF (reference sequence). This CDR3 is built from 15 residues. CDR3 sequence (DNA): TGTGCCACCAGCCTCGGGGGGGGGCCCCCCGGGGAGCTGTTTTTT. Amino acid sequence: CATSLGGGPPGELFF.

The CDR3 here is CASSLGDRTSGRTDTQYF. DNA for the CDR3: TGCGCCAGCAGCTTGGGCGATAGGACTAGCGGGCGCACAGATACGCAGTATTTT. The chain employs TRBV5-1 and TRBJ2-3; the match to TRBD2 covers 11 bases. The germline V gene has CDR1 SGHRS and CDR2 YFSETQ. The CDR3 has 18 residues. Trimming at V came to 0 bases and at J to 1 base, leaving 7 bases not matched to a gene.

This clone was detected once. The chain is built from TRBV7-9 and TRBJ2-7, with a possible D match to TRBD2 (6 bases). Trimming took 5 bases from V and 0 from J, leaving 14 bases between them. The germline gives CDR1 SEHNR, CDR2 FQNEAQ (reference sequence). This CDR3 contains 15 residues. CDR3 protein: CASSPRLATSYEQYF. The DNA for the CDR3 is TGTGCCAGCAGCCCCCGCCTAGCGACCTCCTACGAGCAGTACTTC.

The rearrangement uses TRBV6-5 and TRBJ2-5; TRBD2 matches at 10 bases. The germline gives CDR1 MNHEY, CDR2 SVGAGI. Trimming removed 0 bases from V and 7 bases from J; junction bases left unmatched: 2. The CDR3 sequence is 14 residues long. The CDR3 DNA is TGTGCCAGCAGTTACTCGAGCGGGAGGGTGACCCAGTACTTC. It specifies CASSYSSGRVTQYF.

V usage is TRBV6-5 and J usage is TRBJ2-7, with 7 positions matching TRBD1. V shed 2 bases, J shed 6 bases, and the junction held 7 bases outside the gene matches. In germline, CDR1 is MNHEY, CDR2 SVGAGI. This CDR3 contains 14 residues. CDR3 DNA: TGTGCCAGCAGTTACGACAGGGCTATCTCCGAGCAGTACTTC. As protein: CASSYDRAISEQYF.

V usage is TRBV2 and J usage is TRBJ1-1; TRBD1 matches at 7 bases. Germline CDR1 and CDR2: SNHLY and FYNNEI. The CDR3 totals 16 residues. V lost 8 bases and J lost 2; bases outside the gene matches: 14. CDR3 in amino acids: CASLSPRRGSNTEAFF. DNA for the CDR3: TGTGCCAGCCTAAGCCCCCGCAGGGGGAGCAACACTGAAGCTTTCTTT.

This clone was detected only a few times. The chain uses TRBV5-1 and TRBJ1-3; tentatively, D is TRBD1 (5 bases). Germline CDR1 SGHRS, CDR2 YFSETQ. The germline V and J ends were trimmed by 2 bases and 0 bases, with 9 bases remaining between them. The CDR3 is 15 residues long. The CDR3 bases are TGCGCCAGCAGCTTCGAGGGGAGCTCTGGAAACACCATATATTTT. Translation: CASSFEGSSGNTIYF.

The sample holds one count of this clone. The chain is built from TRBV5-6 and TRBJ2-3, with 8 bases identical to TRBD1. The CDR3 consists of 16 residues. With V trimmed by 4 bases and J by 0 bases, 7 bases remained unmatched. Germline CDR1 SGHDT, CDR2 YYEEEE. The CDR3 region is CASSHRTGPSTDTQYF. In DNA, the CDR3 is TGTGCCAGCAGCCACCGGACAGGGCCTAGCACAGATACGCAGTATTTT.

The chain recombines TRBV11-3 with TRBJ2-2; the match to TRBD2 covers 12 bases. J lost 0 bases, V lost 4 bases, and 3 bases had no gene match. This CDR3 comprises 17 residues. Germline CDR1 reads SGHNT; CDR2 reads YENEEA. In DNA form, the CDR3 reads TGTGCCAGCAGCTGGGGACTAGCGGGTGCGAACACCGGGGAGCTGTTTTTT. Its protein product is CASSWGLAGANTGELFF. Variable domain in full (rest from reference TRBV11-3 and TRBJ2-2): EAGVVQSPRYKIIEKKQPVAFWCNPISGHNTLYWYLQNLGQGPELLIRYENEEAVDDSQLPKDRFSAERLKGVDSTLKIQPAELGDSAVYLCASSWGLAGANTGELFFGEGSRLTVL.

As regards this clone: Sequence at one end of the junction differs from germline and may be a read error. J is TRBJ2-1 and V is TRBV14; no definite D call. This CDR3 is built from 12 residues. The germline gives CDR1 SGHDN, CDR2 FVKESK. The CDR3 sequence is CASSLLYDEQFF. In nucleotides, the CDR3 is TGTGCCAGCAGCCTCCTCTACGATGAGCAGTTCTTC.

In the case of this clone: At one of its ends the junction is not consistent with the germline gene, which may arise from a read error. This chain uses TRBV29-1 with TRBJ2-3; D is uncertain. This CDR3 spans 11 amino acids. The germline CDR1 and CDR2 sequences are SQVTM and ANQGSEA. The CDR3 bases are TGCAGCGCTGAAGTCGGAGATACGCAGTATTTT. This translates into CSAEVGDTQYF.

The chain has TRBV11-2 and TRBJ2-1; 9 bases fit TRBD2. The ends lost 7 bases at V and 8 bases at J; junction bases unmatched: 15. The CDR3 has 16 amino acids. Germline V CDR1 and CDR2: SGHAT, FQNNGV. The chain's CDR3 is CASTVGGGRVGHEQFF. CDR3 DNA: TGTGCCAGCACCGTCGGGGGCGGGAGGGTAGGGCATGAGCAGTTCTTC.

V usage is TRBV27 and J usage is TRBJ2-7; 7 positions match TRBD1. This CDR3 is 14 amino acids long. From germline, CDR1 is MNHEY and CDR2 SMNVEV (reference sequence). The V gene end was trimmed by 5 bases and the J gene end by 5 bases; junction bases not matched to a gene: 9. CDR3 nucleotide sequence: TGTGCCAGCAGTCCCTCGACAGGGTCTAACGAGCAGTACTTC. Protein sequence: CASSPSTGSNEQYF.

V gene TRBV2 combines with J gene TRBJ2-5; D gene ambiguous. In germline, CDR1 is SNHLY, CDR2 FYNNEI. V was shortened by 4 bases and J by 8 bases, with 11 bases between the two germline ends. The CDR3 contains 12 residues. This CDR3 is CASSGYAETQYF. The CDR3 bases are TGTGCCAGCAGTGGGTACGCTGAAACCCAGTACTTC.

The chain has TRBV19 and TRBJ1-1, with 7 bases that match TRBD1. The V gene's germline CDR1 is LNHDA and CDR2 SQIVND (reference sequence). This CDR3 is built from 17 residues. V lost 5 bases and J lost 1; bases outside the gene matches: 13. For the CDR3, the DNA is TGTGCCAGTAGTGGCTTGGGACAGTATGTGGGGAACACTGAAGCTTTCTTT. Amino acids: CASSGLGQYVGNTEAFF.

The gene calls are TRBV27 and TRBJ1-5; no definite D call. The CDR3 has 13 amino acids. V gave up 8 bases and J gave up 1 base, with 9 bases separating them. Per the germline V gene, CDR1 is MNHEY and CDR2 is SMNVEV (reference sequence). CDR3 residues: CASALGSNQPQHF. In DNA, the CDR3 is TGTGCCAGCGCCCTAGGGAGCAATCAGCCCCAGCATTTT.